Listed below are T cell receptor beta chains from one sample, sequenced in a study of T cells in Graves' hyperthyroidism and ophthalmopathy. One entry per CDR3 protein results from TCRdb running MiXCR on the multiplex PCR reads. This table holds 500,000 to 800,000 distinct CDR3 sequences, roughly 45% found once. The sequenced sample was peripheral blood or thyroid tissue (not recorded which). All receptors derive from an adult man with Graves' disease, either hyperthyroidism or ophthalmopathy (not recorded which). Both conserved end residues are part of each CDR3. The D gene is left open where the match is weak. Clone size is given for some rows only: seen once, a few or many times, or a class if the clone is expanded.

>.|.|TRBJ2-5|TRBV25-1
CASSAGPGSQETQYF
TGTGCCAGCAGTGCTGGACCGGGGTCGCAAGAGACCCAGTACTTC
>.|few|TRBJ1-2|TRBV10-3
CASSSTSGGYTF
TGTGCCAGCAGTTCGACAAGTGGTGGCTACACCTTC
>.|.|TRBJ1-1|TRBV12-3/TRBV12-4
CASSSGFVEAFF
TGTGCCAGCAGTTCAGGGTTTGTTGAAGCTTTCTTT
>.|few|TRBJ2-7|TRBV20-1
CSARPGANEQYF
TGCAGTGCTAGACCAGGGGCCAACGAGCAGTACTTC
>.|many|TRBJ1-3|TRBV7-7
CASADFSGNTIYF
TGTGCTAGCGCGGACTTCTCTGGAAACACCATATATTTT
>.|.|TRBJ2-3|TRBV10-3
CAIRGRTSTDTQYF
TGTGCCATCAGAGGCAGAACTAGCACAGATACGCAGTATTTT
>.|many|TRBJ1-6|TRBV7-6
CASSFLMDSPLHF
TGTGCCAGCAGCTTTCTAATGGATTCACCCCTCCACTTT
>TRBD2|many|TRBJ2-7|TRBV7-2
CASSWGTSDEQYF
TGTGCCAGCAGCTGGGGGACTAGCGACGAGCAGTACTTC
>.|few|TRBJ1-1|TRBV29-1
CSSGVRTEAFF
TGCAGCTCAGGGGTTCGCACTGAAGCTTTCTTT
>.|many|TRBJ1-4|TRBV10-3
CAISEVGQTNEKLFF
TGTGCCATCAGTGAGGTTGGACAGACTAATGAAAAACTGTTTTTT
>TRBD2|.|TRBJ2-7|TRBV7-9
CASSLASGGVEQYF
TGTGCCAGCAGCTTAGCTAGCGGGGGGGTTGAGCAGTACTTC
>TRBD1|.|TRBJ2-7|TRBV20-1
CSANRGLEQYF
TGCAGTGCTAACAGGGGGTTGGAGCAGTACTTC
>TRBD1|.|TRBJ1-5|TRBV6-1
CASLLGTVRQPQHF
TGTGCCAGCCTCCTTGGGACAGTACGTCAGCCCCAGCATTTT
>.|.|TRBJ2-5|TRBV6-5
CASSYRLDQETQYF
TGTGCCAGCAGTTACAGACTAGATCAAGAGACCCAGTACTTC
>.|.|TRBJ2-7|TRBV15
CATSRSGVYEQYF
TGTGCCACCAGCCGAAGTGGGGTCTACGAGCAGTACTTC
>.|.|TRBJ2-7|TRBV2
CASSYSIGSAGDDEQYF
TGTGCCAGCAGTTACTCGATAGGGTCGGCCGGTGACGACGAGCAGTACTTC
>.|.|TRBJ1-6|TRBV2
CASSEDPQGGNSPLHF
TGTGCCAGCAGTGAGGACCCACAGGGCGGGAATTCACCCCTCCACTTT
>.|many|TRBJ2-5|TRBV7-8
CASGLASYQETQYF
TGTGCCAGCGGTTTAGCGTCATACCAAGAGACCCAGTACTTC
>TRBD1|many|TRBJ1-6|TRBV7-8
CASSTRTGGNSPLHF
TGTGCCAGCAGCACCCGGACAGGGGGGAATTCACCCCTCCACTTT
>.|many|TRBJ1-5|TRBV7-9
CASSSTNQPQHF
TGTGCCAGCAGCTCGACAAATCAGCCCCAGCATTTT
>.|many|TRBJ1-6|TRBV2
CASRETGRVNSPLHF
TGTGCCAGCAGGGAAACAGGGAGGGTTAATTCACCCCTCCACTTT
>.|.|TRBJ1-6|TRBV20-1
CSASGDSVNSPLHF
TGCAGTGCTAGCGGGGACTCTGTGAATTCACCCCTCCACTTT
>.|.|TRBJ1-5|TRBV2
CASVAGLHQPQHF
TGTGCCAGCGTTGCAGGGTTACATCAGCCCCAGCATTTT
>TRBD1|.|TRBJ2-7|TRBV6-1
CASSARAYRDRAYEQYF
TGTGCCAGCAGTGCTAGAGCTTACCGGGACAGGGCCTACGAGCAGTACTTC
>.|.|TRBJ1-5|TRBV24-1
CASRAYINQPQHF
TGTGCCAGCAGAGCCTACATCAATCAGCCCCAGCATTTT
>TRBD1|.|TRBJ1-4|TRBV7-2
CASSLSRTGSEKLFF
TGTGCCAGCAGCTTATCCCGGACAGGGAGTGAAAAACTGTTTTTT
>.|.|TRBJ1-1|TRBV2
CAISDTQGYLGTEAFF
TGTGCCATCAGTGATACCCAGGGCTATCTTGGCACTGAAGCTTTCTTT
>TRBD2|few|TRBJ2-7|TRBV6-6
CASSTSGRPYEQYF
TGTGCCAGCAGCACTAGCGGGAGACCTTACGAGCAGTACTTC
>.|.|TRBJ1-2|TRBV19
CASSAVGTPYGYTF
TGTGCCAGTAGTGCTGTGGGGACGCCCTATGGCTACACCTTC
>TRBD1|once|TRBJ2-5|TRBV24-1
CARGTGQETQYF
TGTGCCCGCGGGACAGGCCAAGAGACCCAGTACTTC
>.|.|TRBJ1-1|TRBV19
CASSISRGEMNTEAFF
TGTGCCAGTAGTATCTCCAGGGGCGAAATGAACACTGAAGCTTTCTTT
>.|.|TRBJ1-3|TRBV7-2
CASSLGQIIF
TGTGCCAGCAGCTTAGGACAGATTATCTTT
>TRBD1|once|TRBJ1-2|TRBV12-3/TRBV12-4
CASSLWDRASYGYTF
TGTGCCAGCAGCTTGTGGGACAGGGCGTCCTATGGCTACACCTTC
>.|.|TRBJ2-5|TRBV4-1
CASSQEETGRRQYF
TGCGCCAGCAGCCAAGAGGAAACCGGGCGCCGCCAGTACTTC
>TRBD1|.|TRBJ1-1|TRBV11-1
CASSSLQGAMNTEAFF
TGTGCCAGCAGCTCCCTACAGGGGGCCATGAACACTGAAGCTTTCTTT
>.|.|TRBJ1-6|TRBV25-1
CASSASIYNSPLHF
TGTGCCAGCAGTGCTAGCATCTATAATTCACCCCTCCACTTT
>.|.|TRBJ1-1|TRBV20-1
CSARDPAEEEAFF
TGCAGTGCTAGAGATCCAGCAGAGGAGGAGGCTTTCTTT
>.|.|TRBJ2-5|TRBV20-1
CSASVTGETQYF
TGCAGTGCTAGCGTCACAGGGGAGACCCAGTACTTC
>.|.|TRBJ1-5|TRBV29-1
CSVGWTGEQPQHF
TGCAGCGTCGGATGGACCGGGGAACAGCCCCAGCATTTT
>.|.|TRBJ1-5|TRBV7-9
CASSPQDRREQHF
TGTGCCAGCAGCCCCCAGGACAGACGGGAACAGCATTTT
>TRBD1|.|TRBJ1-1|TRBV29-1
CSVRQGGWNTEAFF
TGCAGCGTTAGACAGGGTGGATGGAACACTGAAGCTTTCTTT
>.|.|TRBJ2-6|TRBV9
CASSAPSGANVLTF
TGTGCCAGCAGCGCCCCCTCTGGGGCCAACGTCCTGACTTTC
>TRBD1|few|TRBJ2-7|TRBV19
CASSNPSGTGGKYEQYF
TGTGCCAGTAGTAACCCATCCGGGACAGGGGGCAAGTACGAGCAGTACTTC
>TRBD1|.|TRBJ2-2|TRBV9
CASSQGQGATGELFF
TGTGCCAGCAGCCAAGGACAGGGGGCGACCGGGGAGCTGTTTTTT
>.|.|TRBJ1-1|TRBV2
CASSLEFGQAQRVTEAFF
TGTGCCAGCAGCTTAGAGTTTGGGCAGGCCCAGCGCGTCACTGAAGCTTTCTTT
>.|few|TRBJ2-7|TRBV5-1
CASTRDGYEQYF
TGTGCCAGCACTAGGGACGGCTACGAGCAGTACTTC
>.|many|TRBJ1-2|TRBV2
CASRGDSGYTF
TGTGCCAGCAGAGGGGATTCTGGCTACACCTTC
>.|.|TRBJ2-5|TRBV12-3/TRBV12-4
CASSGQGGIETQYF
TGTGCCAGCAGCGGACAGGGAGGGATCGAGACCCAGTACTTC
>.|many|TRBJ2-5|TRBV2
CASSESLSLETQYF
TGTGCCAGCAGTGAGAGTCTTTCTTTGGAGACCCAGTACTTC
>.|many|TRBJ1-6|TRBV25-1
CASSEDTLSSYNSPLHF
TGTGCCAGCAGTGAGGACACCCTGAGCTCCTATAATTCACCCCTCCACTTT
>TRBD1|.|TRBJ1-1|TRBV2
CASSGKQGDTEAFF
TGTGCCAGCAGTGGGAAACAGGGGGACACTGAAGCTTTCTTT
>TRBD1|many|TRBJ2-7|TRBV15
CATSRHRGESYEQYF
TGTGCCACCAGCAGACACAGGGGCGAGTCCTACGAGCAGTACTTC